The 25 T cell receptor beta chains below all came from one sample that was sequenced in a study of shared clonotypes between healthy human individuals. Assay: immunoSEQ multiplex PCR; the TCRdb copy retains only in-frame clones and omits some. The sample lists 600,000 to 750,000 clones; about two thirds were seen once. The sample was memory CD4+ T cells sorted from blood. The subset here: CD45RA-negative fraction. The receptors stem from a woman aged 30 to 39 in good health.

The chain employs TRBV12-2 and TRBJ2-3. TRBV12-2 is an annotated pseudogene. The CDR3 consists of 13 residues. For the CDR3, the DNA is TGTGCAAGTCGCTGCATGAAAGGGGATACGCAGTATTTT. Amino acid sequence: CASRCMKGDTQYF.

This chain uses TRBV28 with TRBJ1-5; no clear D gene. V shed 6 bases and J shed 4 bases, with 13 bases lying between them. In germline, CDR1 is MDHEN, CDR2 SYDVKM. This CDR3 spans 14 amino acids. This chain's CDR3 is CASRLNSGNQPQHF. CDR3 DNA sequence: TGTGCCAGCAGACTTAATTCTGGGAATCAGCCCCAGCATTTT.

This sequence joins TRBV7-6 and TRBJ1-3; tentative D call: TRBD1 (5 bases). V shed 1 base and J shed 0 bases, with 16 bases lying between them. The CDR3 loop spans 18 amino acids. CDR1 is SGHVS, CDR2 FNYEAQ, per germline. CDR3 loop: CASSLVGTGAYSGNTIYF. The CDR3 nucleotides are TGTGCCAGCAGCTTAGTGGGTACAGGCGCCTACTCTGGAAACACCATATATTTT.

The gene calls are TRBV30 and TRBJ1-1; D unresolved. The CDR3 sequence is 12 residues long. The germline V and J ends were trimmed by 8 bases and 4 bases, with 14 bases remaining between them. The germline V gene encodes CDR1 GTSNPN and CDR2 SVGIG (reference sequence). The CDR3 nucleotides are TGTGCCCACGGCCGAGCGACCACTGAAGCTTTCTTT. Its translation is CAHGRATTEAFF.

The V gene is TRBV29-1, the J gene TRBJ2-5, with a possible D match to TRBD1 (6 bases). CDR1 and CDR2 from the germline V gene are SQVTM and ANQGSEA. Trimming removed 3 bases from V and 6 bases from J, with 11 bases in between. This CDR3 is 12 amino acids long. Here the CDR3 reads CSVERQGKTQYF. The CDR3 nucleotides are TGCAGCGTTGAGAGGCAGGGGAAGACCCAGTACTTC.

The chain recombines TRBV6-6 with TRBJ1-2, with 9 bases fitting TRBD1. V lost 4 bases and J lost 7; bases outside the gene matches: 7. Germline V gives CDR1 MNHNY, CDR2 SVGAGI (reference sequence). The CDR3 has 14 residues. CDR3 amino acids: CASSSRQGESGYTF. The CDR3 DNA follows: TGTGCCAGCAGTTCTCGACAGGGGGAGAGTGGCTACACCTTC.

The V and J genes are TRBV5-1 and TRBJ2-1; 8 bases fit TRBD2. The CDR3 loop spans 14 amino acids. The germline V gene has CDR1 SGHRS and CDR2 YFSETQ. J gave up 5 bases and V 1 base, and 2 bases lay outside the gene matches. The CDR3, as DNA: TGCGCCAGCAGCTTGCGGGGGGGAAACAATGAGCAGTTCTTC. Protein sequence: CASSLRGGNNEQFF.

This clone showed up just a few times. The V and J genes are TRBV10-3 and TRBJ2-1; 8 bases line up with TRBD2. After removal of 10 bases from V and 8 bases from J, the junction contained 7 bases not matched to a gene. Germline CDR1 is ENHRY and CDR2 is SYGVKD. CDR3 length: 12 residues. The CDR3 is CATSAGVDEQFF. The CDR3 DNA is TGTGCCACCTCAGCGGGAGTAGATGAGCAGTTCTTC.

The V and J genes are TRBV5-4 and TRBJ1-1; D is perhaps TRBD1 (6 bases). The CDR3 loop spans 15 amino acids. Germline V CDR1 and CDR2: SGHNT, YYREEE (reference sequence). Trimming took off 4 bases at V and 4 bases at J, with 17 bases between the two ends. The CDR3 DNA reads as TGTGCCAGCAGCGAAAGGGGGGGCTGGGGCACTGAAGCTTTCTTT. The encoded protein is CASSERGGWGTEAFF.

The chain combines TRBV21-1 with TRBJ2-7; the D call TRBD2 from the table was never checked on the DNA. TRBV21-1 is an annotated pseudogene. This CDR3 has 15 amino acids. The CDR3: CASSVTSGGPYEQYF. The CDR3 DNA is TGTGCCAGCAGTGTCACTAGCGGGGGGCCCTACGAGCAGTACTTC.

Concerning this clone: Mismatch with germline at one junction end may stem from a read error. The gene calls are TRBV2 and TRBJ2-7; 8 bases align to TRBD1. There are 11 residues in the CDR3. CDR1 is SNHLY, CDR2 FYNNEI, per germline. The CDR3 bases are TGTGCCAGCTCTGAATGGACAGGGCTAATCTTC. It is translated as CASSEWTGLIF.

This clone was counted only a few times. The rearrangement joins TRBV5-1 to TRBJ2-2; either TRBD1 or TRBD2 may fit D (6 bases each). The CDR3 is 15 residues long. Germline CDR1 reads SGHRS; CDR2 reads YFSETQ. Trimming removed 3 bases from V and 4 bases from J, with 13 bases in between. CDR3: CASSSTEGGTGELFF. The CDR3 DNA sequence: TGCGCCAGCAGCTCAACGGAGGGGGGCACCGGGGAGCTGTTTTTT.

V gene TRBV9 combines with J gene TRBJ1-3; 10 nucleotides agree with TRBD1. The V segment lost 3 bases and the J segment 4 bases; nucleotides outside the gene matches: 4. The CDR3 extends over 15 amino acids. Germline CDR1 is SGDLS and CDR2 is YYNGEE. The CDR3 protein is CASSATGGRGNTIYF. In DNA, the CDR3 is TGTGCCAGCAGCGCGACAGGGGGCAGGGGAAACACCATATATTTT.

The chain combines TRBV2 with TRBJ2-1, with D hard to call. The CDR3 is 14 residues long. V shed 4 bases and J shed 8 bases, with 15 bases lying between them. Germline CDR1 SNHLY, CDR2 FYNNEI. CDR3: CASSALAIQHEQFF. Here the CDR3 DNA reads TGTGCCAGCAGTGCCCTCGCTATACAACATGAGCAGTTCTTC.

This clone was picked up a small number of times. The chain has TRBV25-1 and TRBJ1-2; possible D gene TRBD1, 5 bases. Germline lookup yields CDR1 MGHDK and CDR2 SYGVNS. The CDR3 consists of 13 residues. V was cut by 1 base and J by 6 bases, with 9 bases left in between. The CDR3 spells CASSEWGGNGYTF. The CDR3 DNA is TGTGCCAGCAGTGAATGGGGGGGAAATGGCTACACCTTC.

V gene TRBV18 combines with J gene TRBJ2-7; possibly TRBD2 for D (6 bases). Trimming took 0 bases from V and 6 from J, leaving 18 bases between them. The CDR3 loop spans 16 amino acids. CDR1 is KGHSH and CDR2 is LQKENI in the germline V gene. CDR3 loop: CASSPPAATRRLEQYF. CDR3 DNA: TGTGCCAGCTCACCACCGGCCGCGACTAGACGTCTCGAGCAGTACTTC.

V and J are TRBV28 and TRBJ1-4; D gene ambiguous. Germline V gene sequence: CDR1 MDHEN, CDR2 SYDVKM. The germline V and J ends were trimmed by 4 bases and 6 bases, with 18 bases remaining between them. The CDR3 length is 16 residues. CDR3 in DNA: TGTGCCAGCAGTTCACCTTCCGACGCATTAGATGAAAAACTGTTTTTT. Its translation is CASSSPSDALDEKLFF. The variable domain in full, completed from reference TRBV28 and TRBJ1-4, reads DVKVTQSSRYLVKRTGEKVFLECVQDMDHENMFWYRQDPGLGLRLIYFSYDVKMKEKGDIPEGYSVSREKKERFSLILESASTNQTSMYLCASSSPSDALDEKLFFGSGTQLSVL.

This clone showed up many times. The DNA for the CDR3 is TGCGCCAGCAGCCAAGAGAGCGGTAGCTTCTCCTACGAGCAGTACTTC. It translates to CASSQESGSFSYEQYF. V usage is TRBV4-1 and J usage is TRBJ2-7; D perhaps matches TRBD2 (5 bases). CDR1 is MGHRA, CDR2 YSYEKL, per germline. The CDR3 totals 16 residues. V was trimmed by 0 bases and J by 0 bases, leaving 12 bases between them.

This CDR3 reads CASSLLGQPNEKLFF. The CDR3 coding sequence is TGCGCCAGCAGCTTGTTAGGGCAGCCTAATGAAAAACTGTTTTTT. The chain carries TRBV5-1 and TRBJ1-4; D not certain. V lost 1 base, J lost 3 bases, and 10 bases lay in between. CDR1 SGHRS and CDR2 YFSETQ come from the germline V gene. This CDR3 contains 15 residues. Based on the CDR3 plus reference TRBV5-1 and TRBJ1-4, the full variable domain is KAGVTQTPRYLIKTRGQQVTLSCSPISGHRSVSWYQQTPGQGLQFLFEYFSETQRNKGNFPGRFSGRQFSNSRSEMNVSTLELGDSALYLCASSLLGQPNEKLFFGSGTQLSVL.

The chain joins TRBV27 to TRBJ1-2; D ambiguous. Germline V gene lookup returns CDR1 MNHEY and CDR2 SMNVEV (reference sequence). Between the trimmed V and J ends, which lost 3 bases and 7 bases, there was a span of 12 bases. This CDR3 is built from 13 residues. The CDR3 sequence: CASSLAREGGYTF. The CDR3 DNA is TGTGCCAGCAGTTTGGCGAGGGAAGGTGGCTACACCTTC.

The V call is TRBV30, the J call TRBJ1-4; D is unclear. V lost 5 bases and J 8 bases, leaving 18 bases between the germline ends. This CDR3 region has 14 residues. Per the germline V gene, CDR1 is GTSNPN and CDR2 is SVGIG (reference sequence). The CDR3 DNA reads TGTGCCTGGGAGCGTTCTCCCACGGGGGAAAAACTGTTTTTT. Amino acid sequence: CAWERSPTGEKLFF.

This clone was detected many times. The chain has TRBV30 and TRBJ2-1, with 9 bases that match TRBD1. The CDR3 is 14 amino acids. V lost 2 bases to trimming and J lost 3 bases; unmatched junction nucleotides: 2. The germline V gene encodes CDR1 GTSNPN and CDR2 SVGIG (reference sequence). CDR3: CAWSLTGGYNEQFF. In DNA, the CDR3 is TGTGCCTGGAGTCTGACAGGGGGCTACAATGAGCAGTTCTTC.

The chain couples TRBV7-8 to TRBJ2-6; D is undetermined. This CDR3 is built from 14 residues. V lost 3 bases and J lost 1, with 4 bases in between. Germline-derived CDR1 and CDR2 are SGHVS and FQNEAQ. The CDR3 DNA is TGTGCCAGCAGCTTTGGATCTGGGGCCAACGTCCTGACTTTC. Protein product: CASSFGSGANVLTF. The entire variable domain, with the rest obtained from reference TRBV7-8 and TRBJ2-6, is as follows: GAGVSQSPRYKVAKRGQDVALRCDPISGHVSLFWYQQALGQGPEFLTYFQNEAQLDKSGLPSDRFFAERPEGSVSTLKIQRTQQEDSAVYLCASSFGSGANVLTFGAGSRLTVL.

V usage is TRBV28 and J usage is TRBJ2-1; 11 bases map to TRBD2. CDR3 length: 17 residues. The V gene end was trimmed by 7 bases and the J gene end by 7 bases; junction bases not matched to a gene: 15. Germline lookup yields CDR1 MDHEN and CDR2 SYDVKM. This CDR3 is CASKPGLAEPRWNEQFF. The DNA for the CDR3 is TGTGCCAGCAAACCGGGACTAGCGGAACCTAGGTGGAATGAGCAGTTCTTC.

This clone was observed a handful of times. The CDR3 DNA sequence: TGTGCCAGCAGCCCCAACTCCCACACCGGGGAGCTGTTTTTT. Protein product: CASSPNSHTGELFF. The chain has TRBV7-6 and TRBJ2-2; D remains ambiguous. Germline V CDR1 and CDR2: SGHVS, FNYEAQ. This CDR3 is 14 amino acids long. V shed 5 bases and J shed 3 bases, with 10 bases lying between them.